This section outlines one T cell receptor (beta chain) sequence together with its context. What it binds is not known. This record comes from a study of T cell repertoires in cytomegalovirus infection. Notes on the study in general: Identification of carriers of CMV plus the relevant HLA was achieved through cumulative public TCR beta family frequency. In two of eight donors, the top clonotype was HLA-C-restricted CMV-specific.

In TCRdb, the reads were re-called with MiXCR into one record per CDR3 protein. The table includes about 180,000 distinct CDR3 sequences, about 20% detected once. The TCR comes from a human donor in good health (CMV status not recorded). Some clones in this sample may be carry-over from other donors' samples. The sample was CD8+ T cells from cultured PBMCs, taken from culture after CMV antigen stimulation.

CDR3 loop: CASSFGRNTEAFF. The CDR3, as DNA: TGTGCCAGCAGTTTTGGGAGGAACACTGAAGCTTTCTTT. The rearrangement joins TRBV12-3 or TRBV12-4 to TRBJ1-1; D remains ambiguous. The CDR3 extends over 13 amino acids. V dropped 3 bases and J dropped 1 base, with 6 bases sitting between them.